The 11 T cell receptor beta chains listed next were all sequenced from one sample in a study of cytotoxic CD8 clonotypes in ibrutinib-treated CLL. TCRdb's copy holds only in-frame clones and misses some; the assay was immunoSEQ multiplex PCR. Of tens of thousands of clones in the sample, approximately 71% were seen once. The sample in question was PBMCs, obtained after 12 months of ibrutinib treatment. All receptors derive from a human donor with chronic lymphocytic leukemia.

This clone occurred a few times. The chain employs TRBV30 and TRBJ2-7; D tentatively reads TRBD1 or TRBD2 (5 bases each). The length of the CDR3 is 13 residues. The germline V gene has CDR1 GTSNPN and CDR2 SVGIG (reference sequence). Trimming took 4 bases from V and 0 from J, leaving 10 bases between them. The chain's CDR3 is CAWTSGTSYEQYF. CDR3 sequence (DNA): TGTGCCTGGACGAGTGGGACCTCCTACGAGCAGTACTTC. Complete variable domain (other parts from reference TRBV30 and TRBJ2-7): SQTIHQWPATLVQPVGSPLSLECTVEGTSNPNLYWYRQAAGRGLQLLFYSVGIGQISSEVPQNLSASRPQDRQFILSSKKLLLSDSGFYLCAWTSGTSYEQYFGPGTRLTVT.

The CDR3 DNA reads as TGTGCCAGCAGCCCCTATATCCGGGACAGGGGCCTATCAGGCACCGGGGAGCTGTTTTTT. Translation gives CASSPYIRDRGLSGTGELFF. V usage is TRBV13 and J usage is TRBJ2-2; 10 nucleotides align to TRBD1. CDR1 is PRHDT, CDR2 FYEKMQ, per germline (reference sequence). The CDR3 has 20 amino acids. Germline trimming cut 5 bases from V and 4 bases from J; bases unmatched to any gene: 19.

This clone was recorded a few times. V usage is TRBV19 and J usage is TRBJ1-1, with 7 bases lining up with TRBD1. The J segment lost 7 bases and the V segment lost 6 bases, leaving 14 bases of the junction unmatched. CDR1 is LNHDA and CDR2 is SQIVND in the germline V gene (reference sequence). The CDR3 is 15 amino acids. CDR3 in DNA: TGTGCCAGTAGCCCCAGCCGGGACAGTGACCGTGAAGCTTTCTTT. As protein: CASSPSRDSDREAFF.

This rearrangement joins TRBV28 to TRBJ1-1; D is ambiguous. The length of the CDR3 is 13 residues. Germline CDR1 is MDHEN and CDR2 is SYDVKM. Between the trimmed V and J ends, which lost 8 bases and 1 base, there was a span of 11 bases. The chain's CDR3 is CASAKRQNTEAFF. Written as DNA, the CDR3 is TGTGCCAGCGCAAAACGCCAGAACACTGAAGCTTTCTTT.

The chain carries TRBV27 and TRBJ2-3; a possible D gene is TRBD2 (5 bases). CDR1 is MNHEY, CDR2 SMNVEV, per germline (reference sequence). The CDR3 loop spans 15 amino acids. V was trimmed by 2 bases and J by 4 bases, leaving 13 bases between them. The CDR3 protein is CASSLGLAGADTQYF. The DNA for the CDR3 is TGTGCCAGCAGTTTAGGTCTAGCTGGCGCAGATACGCAGTATTTT.

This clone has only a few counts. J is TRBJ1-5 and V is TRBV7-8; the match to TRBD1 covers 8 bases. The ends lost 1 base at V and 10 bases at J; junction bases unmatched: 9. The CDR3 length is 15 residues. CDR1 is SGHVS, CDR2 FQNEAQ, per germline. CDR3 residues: CASSLDTAGGSPQHF. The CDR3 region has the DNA TGTGCCAGCAGCTTAGATACGGCAGGGGGCTCCCCCCAGCATTTT.

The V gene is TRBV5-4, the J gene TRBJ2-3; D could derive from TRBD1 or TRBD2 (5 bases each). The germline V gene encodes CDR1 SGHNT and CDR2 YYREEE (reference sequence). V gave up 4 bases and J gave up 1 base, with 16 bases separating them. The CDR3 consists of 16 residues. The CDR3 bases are TGTGCCAGCAGCAGGGGACCGCCCCCGGGCACAGATACGCAGTATTTT. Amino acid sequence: CASSRGPPPGTDTQYF.

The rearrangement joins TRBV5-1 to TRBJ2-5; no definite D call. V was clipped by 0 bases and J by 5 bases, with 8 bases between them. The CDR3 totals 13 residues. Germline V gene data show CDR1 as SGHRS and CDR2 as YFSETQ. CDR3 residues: CASSLEGVETQYF. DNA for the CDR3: TGCGCCAGCAGCTTGGAAGGCGTGGAGACCCAGTACTTC.

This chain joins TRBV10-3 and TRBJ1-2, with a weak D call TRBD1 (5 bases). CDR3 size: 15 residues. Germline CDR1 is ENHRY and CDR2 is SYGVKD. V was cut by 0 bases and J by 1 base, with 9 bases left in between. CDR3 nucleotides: TGTGCCATCAGTGAGTCGGCAGGGTATAACTATGGCTACACCTTC. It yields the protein CAISESAGYNYGYTF.

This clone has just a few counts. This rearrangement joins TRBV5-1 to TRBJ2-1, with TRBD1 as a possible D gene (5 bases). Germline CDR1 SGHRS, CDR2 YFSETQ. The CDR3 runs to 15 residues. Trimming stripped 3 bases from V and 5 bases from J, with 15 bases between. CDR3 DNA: TGCGCCAGCAGCTCCACAGGTACCTTCGACAATGAGCAGTTCTTC. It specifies CASSSTGTFDNEQFF.

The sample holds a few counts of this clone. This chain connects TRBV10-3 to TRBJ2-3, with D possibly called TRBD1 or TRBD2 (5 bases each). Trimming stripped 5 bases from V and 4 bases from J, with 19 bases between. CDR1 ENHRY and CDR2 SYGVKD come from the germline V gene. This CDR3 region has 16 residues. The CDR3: CAISRAGTRGPDTQYF. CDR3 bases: TGTGCCATCAGTAGAGCCGGGACCCGTGGCCCAGATACGCAGTATTTT.